Reported below is one T cell receptor beta chain. Its antigen is unidentified. The data are from a study of T cell repertoires in cytomegalovirus infection. Background on the study: It can be stated that public TCR beta signatures indicated CMV infection as well as a matching HLA type.

The CDR3 is 15 residues long. Germline V gene data show CDR1 as MNHEY and CDR2 as SVGEGT. The V and J ends lost 5 bases and 4 bases, in that order; junction bases with no gene match: 6. TCRdb ran MiXCR on the reads and lists one entry per CDR3 protein. The sample shows 200,000 to 300,000 distinct CDR3 sequences, 6.5% of them seen only once. Notes on the study in general: The cumulative frequency of public TCR beta families distinguished individuals who carried CMV together with the relevant HLA. Within the response measured ex vivo, HLA-C-restricted CMV-specific TCR beta clonotypes were dominant.

The sequence came from a human donor in good health (CMV status not recorded). Some clones in this sample may be carry-over from other donors' samples. Sequenced input: PBMCs. V gene TRBV6-2 or TRBV6-3 combines with J gene TRBJ1-1; TRBD1 matches 11 bases. In nucleotides, the CDR3 is TGTGCCAGCAGTACGGACAGGGGGCGAGGCACTGAAGCTTTCTTT. As protein: CASSTDRGRGTEAFF.